Following are 25 T cell receptor beta chains from one sample sequenced in a study of T cell responses to AZD1222 COVID-19 vaccine. Data came from immunoSEQ multiplex PCR; TCRdb stores just in-frame clones and leaves some out. The sample consists of about 120,000 clones, roughly nine tenths of them appearing once. The sequencing here drew on peripheral blood, taken 28 days after the second AZD1222 dose. The receptors were gathered from an adult who received the AZD1222 COVID-19 vaccine.

This chain joins TRBV28 and TRBJ2-1; 7 bases agree with TRBD1. From germline, CDR1 is MDHEN and CDR2 SYDVKM. This CDR3 is built from 15 residues. Germline trimming cut 3 bases from V and 4 bases from J; bases unmatched to any gene: 6. This chain's CDR3 is CASSFIQGIYNEQFF. CDR3 nucleotide sequence: TGTGCCAGCAGTTTCATACAGGGGATATACAATGAGCAGTTCTTC.

The CDR3 loop is CATSDHEGEQFF. The CDR3 DNA reads TGTGCCACCAGTGATCATGAGGGAGAGCAGTTCTTC. The chain links TRBV24-1 to TRBJ2-1; possibly TRBD2 for D (5 bases). The CDR3 covers 12 residues. The V end was cut by 3 bases, the J end by 10 bases, with 9 bases between. Germline CDR1 and CDR2: KGHDR and SFDVKD.

V gene TRBV6-4 combines with J gene TRBJ2-7; D call uncertain. Germline values: CDR1 MRHNA, CDR2 SNTAGT. The CDR3 loop spans 14 amino acids. V was shortened by 6 bases and J by 0 bases, with 12 bases between the two germline ends. In nucleotides, the CDR3 is TGTGCCAGCAGCCGACACTTTGGCTCCTACGAGCAGTACTTC. This codes for CASSRHFGSYEQYF.

This clone came up once. The genes are TRBV29-1 and TRBJ2-1, with D perhaps given as TRBD1 or TRBD2 (5 bases each). Germline V CDR1 and CDR2: SQVTM, ANQGSEA. Trimming cost V 5 bases and J 9 bases, with 17 bases left between them. The CDR3 extends over 13 amino acids. CDR3 protein: CSVPGTVEAEQFF. Written as DNA, the CDR3 is TGCAGCGTTCCCGGGACGGTTGAGGCTGAGCAGTTCTTC.

This clone appeared a few times. CDR3: CASSPGRGISNQPQHF. In DNA, the CDR3 is TGTGCCAGCTCCCCAGGGAGGGGGATTAGTAATCAGCCCCAGCATTTT. The chain uses TRBV18 and TRBJ1-5, with a weak D call TRBD1 (6 bases). Germline V gives CDR1 KGHSH, CDR2 LQKENI. V shed 6 bases and J shed 4 bases, with 19 bases lying between them. CDR3 length: 16 amino acids.

The chain couples TRBV11-3 to TRBJ2-3, with 9 bases that match TRBD2. The CDR3 runs 16 residues. The V gene's germline CDR1 is SGHNT and CDR2 YENEEA. J was trimmed by 5 bases and V by 2 bases; bases with no gene match: 8. The CDR3 nucleotides read TGTGCCAGCAGCTTATCTCGCGGGAGGGAGGGAGATACGCAGTATTTT. Its translation is CASSLSRGREGDTQYF. Filled out from reference TRBV11-3 and TRBJ2-3, the complete variable domain reads EAGVVQSPRYKIIEKKQPVAFWCNPISGHNTLYWYLQNLGQGPELLIRYENEEAVDDSQLPKDRFSAERLKGVDSTLKIQPAELGDSAVYLCASSLSRGREGDTQYFGPGTRLTVL.

The gene calls are TRBV15 and TRBJ1-2; tentative D call: TRBD1 (6 bases). Germline V CDR1 and CDR2: LNHNV, YYDKDF (reference sequence). Trimming left V 0 bases short and J 0 bases short, with 14 bases between. This CDR3 is 17 amino acids long. The CDR3, as DNA: TGTGCCACCAGCAGAGATATAGGGACATTAGCTAACTATGGCTACACCTTC. Encoded protein: CATSRDIGTLANYGYTF.

The chain uses TRBV6-6 and TRBJ1-5; 9 bases match TRBD1. Germline CDR1 and CDR2: MNHNY and SVGAGI (reference sequence). V was pared by 6 bases and J by 6 bases, with 3 bases of the junction left unmatched. The CDR3 length is 13 residues. CDR3 sequence reads: CASRGTGSQPQHF. CDR3 DNA sequence: TGTGCCAGCAGGGGGACAGGGAGTCAGCCCCAGCATTTT.

V gene TRBV5-4 combines with J gene TRBJ2-1; TRBD2 aligns across 13 bases. The germline CDR1 and CDR2 sequences are SGHNT and YYREEE (reference sequence). The CDR3 is made up of 16 amino acids. The trim removed 4 bases at V and 6 bases at J, leaving 7 bases unmatched. CDR3 coding DNA: TGTGCCAGCAGCCCCACCCGGACTAGCGGGAGCAATGAGCAGTTCTTC. Encoded protein: CASSPTRTSGSNEQFF.

The DNA for the CDR3 is TGTGCCAGCAGCTTAGGAGCAAGTACGAACACCGGGGAGCTGTTTTTT. Encoded protein: CASSLGASTNTGELFF. The V gene is TRBV7-9, the J gene TRBJ2-2; D is unresolved. In germline, CDR1 is SEHNR, CDR2 FQNEAQ (reference sequence). Trimming stripped 1 base from V and 0 bases from J, with 9 bases between. CDR3 length: 16 amino acids.

V usage is TRBV6-5 and J usage is TRBJ2-2; D is uncertain. This CDR3 has 13 residues. The V and J ends lost 6 bases and 7 bases respectively, with 12 bases between them. Germline CDR1 and CDR2: MNHEY and SVGAGI. The CDR3 nucleotides read TGTGCCAGCAGCCTGCCCGATCTCGGGGAGCTGTTTTTT. Amino acids: CASSLPDLGELFF.

V is TRBV9 and J is TRBJ2-1, with 10 bases identical to TRBD2. This CDR3 has 15 residues. J lost 9 bases, V lost 2 bases, and 8 bases had no gene match. Germline lookup yields CDR1 SGDLS and CDR2 YYNGEE. This CDR3 is CASSVRAGGPSEQFF. DNA for the CDR3: TGTGCCAGCAGCGTTAGAGCGGGAGGGCCTAGTGAGCAGTTCTTC.

The chain has TRBV5-1 and TRBJ2-5; D unresolved. CDR3 length equals 13 residues. V lost 1 base to trimming and J lost 3 bases, with 7 bases between them. Germline CDR1 SGHRS, CDR2 YFSETQ. The CDR3 DNA is TGCGCCAGCAGCTTGACGGCCAAAGAGACCCAGTACTTC. This sequence encodes CASSLTAKETQYF.

The CDR3 region has the DNA TGTGCCAGCAGTTTATCGTGGCACAGCAATCAGCCCCAGCATTTT. The encoded protein is CASSLSWHSNQPQHF. This chain uses TRBV27 with TRBJ1-5, with unresolved D. The germline V gene encodes CDR1 MNHEY and CDR2 SMNVEV (reference sequence). Between the trimmed V and J ends, which lost 0 bases and 1 base, there was a span of 7 bases. The CDR3 is 15 amino acids.

This sequence joins TRBV29-1 and TRBJ1-2; possible D gene TRBD1, 6 bases. Trimming removed 2 bases from V and 4 bases from J, with 14 bases in between. Germline V lookup: CDR1 SQVTM, CDR2 ANQGSEA. CDR3 length: 14 residues. The CDR3 here is CSVETGPSGYGYTF. The CDR3 DNA is TGCAGCGTTGAAACAGGGCCTTCTGGCTATGGCTACACCTTC.

This sequence joins TRBV3-1 (or the pseudogene TRBV3-2) and TRBJ2-5; D not resolved. Germline V gene lookup returns CDR1 LGHDT and CDR2 YNNKEL (reference sequence). V was trimmed by 1 base and J by 3 bases, leaving 12 bases between them. The CDR3 runs 15 residues. The CDR3 region is CASSQGWQEKETQYF. DNA for the CDR3: TGTGCCAGCAGCCAAGGTTGGCAGGAGAAAGAGACCCAGTACTTC.

CDR3 sequence (DNA): TGTGCCAGCAGCCAAGATAAGGGCAATGAGCAGTTCTTC. This sequence encodes CASSQDKGNEQFF. V gene TRBV4-2 combines with J gene TRBJ2-1; no definite D call. Germline assignment: CDR1 LGHNA and CDR2 YNFKEQ. The V end lost 0 bases, the J end lost 6 bases, and 6 bases lay between the germline ends. The CDR3 covers 13 residues.

The CDR3 loop reads CSVATGGDYGYTF. The CDR3 DNA follows: TGCAGCGTTGCTACAGGGGGCGACTATGGCTACACCTTC. This rearrangement joins TRBV29-1 to TRBJ1-2; 9 bases fit TRBD1. After removal of 4 bases from V and 3 bases from J, the junction contained 3 bases not matched to a gene. Germline V lookup: CDR1 SQVTM, CDR2 ANQGSEA. This CDR3 has 13 residues.

This chain connects TRBV23-1 to TRBJ2-5, with D possibly called TRBD1 or TRBD2 (5 bases each). TRBV23-1 is an ORF for which the function is uncertain. The CDR3 length is 16 residues. Trimming shortened V by 11 bases and J by 7 bases, and 29 bases separated the two germline ends. CDR3 residues: CARSPPAPGRVGTQYF. For the CDR3, the DNA is TGCGCCCGAAGCCCGCCGGCTCCGGGGCGGGTGGGGACCCAGTACTTC.

This clone was counted once. The CDR3 DNA sequence: TGTGCCAGCAAGACTAGCGGGGGTGGGTCAGATACGCAGTATTTT. It yields the protein CASKTSGGGSDTQYF. The chain joins TRBV28 to TRBJ2-3, with TRBD2 matching over 12 bases. The trim removed 7 bases at V and 4 bases at J, leaving 6 bases unmatched. Germline V lookup: CDR1 MDHEN, CDR2 SYDVKM. The length of the CDR3 is 15 residues.

The chain's CDR3 is CSVETAGGLYEQYF. CDR3 DNA sequence: TGCAGCGTTGAAACAGCGGGAGGTCTCTACGAGCAGTACTTC. The chain combines TRBV29-1 with TRBJ2-7; 9 nucleotides agree with TRBD2. CDR3 length: 14 residues. With V trimmed by 2 bases and J by 3 bases, 5 bases remained unmatched. Germline CDR1 and CDR2: SQVTM and ANQGSEA.

The chain links TRBV10-1 to TRBJ2-3; D may be TRBD1 (6 bases). V lost 6 bases, J lost 4 bases, and 17 bases lay in between. Germline assignment: CDR1 WNHNN and CDR2 SYGVQD (reference sequence). This CDR3 region has 15 residues. The CDR3 spells CASRKGDGDADTQYF. In nucleotides, the CDR3 is TGCGCCAGCAGGAAGGGGGACGGCGACGCAGATACGCAGTATTTT.

This chain joins TRBV5-3 and TRBJ2-3; 7 positions agree with TRBD2. TRBV5-3 is an ORF for which the function is uncertain. The V segment lost 4 bases and the J segment 2 bases; nucleotides outside the gene matches: 10. This CDR3 spans 16 amino acids. The DNA of the CDR3 is TGTGCCAGAAGCCCCCCGCGCGGGAGTTTCACAGATACGCAGTATTTT. It translates to CARSPPRGSFTDTQYF.

The V call is TRBV7-9, the J call TRBJ1-6, with D hard to call. V shed 2 bases and J shed 4 bases, with 9 bases lying between them. This CDR3 spans 15 amino acids. Germline V gene lookup returns CDR1 SEHNR and CDR2 FQNEAQ (reference sequence). CDR3 DNA: TGTGCCAGCAGCTTACGGGAAACTTATAATTCACCCCTCCACTTT. Its protein product is CASSLRETYNSPLHF.

The CDR3 sequence is CASSAEGSGNIQYF. CDR3 sequence (DNA): TGCGCCAGCAGCGCCGAGGGGTCGGGAAACATTCAGTACTTC. This rearrangement joins TRBV5-1 to TRBJ2-4; perhaps D is TRBD1 or TRBD2 (5 bases each). Germline CDR1 and CDR2: SGHRS and YFSETQ. The germline V and J ends were trimmed by 4 bases and 6 bases, with 14 bases remaining between them. CDR3 length equals 14 residues.